The clone carrying this TCR beta chain was recorded many times. Its antigen is unknown. The CDR3 covers 12 residues. The germline V gene has CDR1 SGHAT and CDR2 FQNNGV. V dropped 5 bases and J dropped 8 bases, with 12 bases sitting between them. About a million sorted CD4+ or CD8+ T cells made each library. The data derive from a study of neurological immune-mediated disorders. Overall study results and limits: No CDR3 amino acid sequences recurred among expanded clones across subjects, suggesting private repertoires in all groups.

Using its own MiXCR run on the 5' RACE reads, TCRdb lists one record per CDR3 protein. The sample yields around 13,000 distinct CDR3 sequences, roughly 6.9% seen once. The genes are TRBV11-2 and TRBJ1-1, with a tentative D call TRBD1 (5 bases). The TCR was taken from a woman aged 35 to 49 in good health. The sequenced material came from CD8+ T cells from blood. The CDR3 spells CASSPAAGEAFF. For the CDR3, the DNA is TGTGCCAGCAGCCCAGCGGCAGGGGAAGCTTTCTTT.